The 10 T cell receptor beta chains listed next were all sequenced from one sample in a study of CD8 T cells in Susac syndrome. Random hexamers were used to reverse transcribe an amount of about 0.5 to 1 ug RNA. MiXCR, run by TCRdb on the immunoSEQ multiplex PCR reads, gives a single entry per CDR3 protein. The sample includes approximately 79,000 distinct CDR3 sequences, 93% seen only once; the top ten take less than 0.55%. Sequencing was done on a sample of CD8+ T cells from PBMCs. All receptors derive from a human donor with Susac syndrome.

A single count supports this clonotype. J is TRBJ1-2 and V is TRBV5-8; D possibly corresponds to TRBD1 (6 bases). Per the germline V gene, CDR1 is SGHTS and CDR2 is YDEGEE. V was cut by 0 bases and J by 5 bases, with 14 bases left in between. The CDR3 is made up of 15 amino acids. The CDR3 protein is CASSLVGGRGYGYTF. CDR3 nucleotide sequence: TGTGCCAGCAGCTTGGTTGGGGGGCGCGGGTATGGCTACACCTTC.

The chain links TRBV27 to TRBJ1-2, with TRBD1 matching 9 bases. This CDR3 has 14 amino acids. Germline assignment: CDR1 MNHEY and CDR2 SMNVEV (reference sequence). J lost 7 bases, V lost 5 bases, and 8 bases had no gene match. The CDR3 loop reads CASSPTGGIGGYTF. In DNA form, the CDR3 reads TGTGCCAGCAGTCCAACAGGGGGCATAGGTGGCTACACCTTC.

This chain joins TRBV5-3 and TRBJ1-4, with TRBD1 identical over 10 bases. TRBV5-3 has ORF status, its function being uncertain. This CDR3 is 15 amino acids long. The junction had 8 bases not matched to a gene; V was cut back by 4 bases and J by 8 bases. CDR3 DNA: TGTGCCAGAAGCGCCCGACAGGGGGCTTACGAAAAACTGTTTTTT. Translating gives CARSARQGAYEKLFF.

This chain connects TRBV6-5 to TRBJ1-4, with TRBD1 matching 7 bases. CDR3 length equals 15 residues. V dropped 6 bases and J dropped 5; count of bases not matched to a gene: 9. Germline V gives CDR1 MNHEY, CDR2 SVGAGI. The CDR3 nucleotides read TGTGCCAGCAGCTGGCGCGGGACAGAGAATGAAAAACTGTTTTTT. This codes for CASSWRGTENEKLFF.

This clonotype has just one count. The chain has TRBV28 and TRBJ2-5; 14 nucleotides align to TRBD2. V gave up 6 bases and J gave up 5 bases; unmatched junction bases: 29. The CDR3 is 23 amino acids. Per the germline V gene, CDR1 is MDHEN and CDR2 is SYDVKM. CDR3 sequence (DNA): TGTGCCAGCAGCCCCGGGACAGTAATCGACAAGAGGACTAGCGGGAGGCCGGGGGAGACCCAGTACTTC. Translation: CASSPGTVIDKRTSGRPGETQYF.

The chain links TRBV11-2 to TRBJ2-7; D may be TRBD2 (6 bases). Trimming left V 4 bases short and J 0 bases short, with 13 bases between. The CDR3 spans 15 residues. Germline loops: CDR1 SGHAT, CDR2 FQNNGV. The CDR3 is CASSSWDWSSYEQYF. In DNA, the CDR3 is TGTGCCAGCAGCTCCTGGGACTGGAGCTCCTACGAGCAGTACTTC.

This clonotype appeared a few times. The genes are TRBV12-3 or TRBV12-4 and TRBJ2-5, with D unclear. The CDR3 consists of 13 residues. The V end lost 3 bases, the J end lost 2 bases, and 7 bases lay between the germline ends. The chain's CDR3 is CASSLAAQETQYF. The CDR3 DNA sequence: TGTGCCAGCAGTTTGGCTGCACAAGAGACCCAGTACTTC.

The chain is built from TRBV19 and TRBJ2-5; 9 nucleotides agree with TRBD2. J was trimmed by 5 bases and V by 4 bases; bases with no gene match: 2. The length of the CDR3 is 13 residues. From germline, CDR1 is LNHDA and CDR2 SQIVND (reference sequence). The CDR3 loop is CASSRAGGETQYF. The CDR3 region has the DNA TGTGCCAGTAGTAGAGCGGGAGGCGAGACCCAGTACTTC.

This clonotype has a single count. The V and J genes are TRBV10-3 and TRBJ2-7; TRBD2 might be the D (6 bases). This CDR3 is built from 13 residues. The germline V gene has CDR1 ENHRY and CDR2 SYGVKD. V was clipped by 6 bases and J by 0 bases, with 9 bases between them. In DNA form, the CDR3 reads TGTGCCATCAGCGGGGGAGCCTCCTACGAGCAGTACTTC. Protein product: CAISGGASYEQYF.

CDR3: CAFSNGGYTEAFF. CDR3 coding DNA: TGTGCCTTCAGCAACGGGGGGTACACTGAAGCTTTCTTT. The V call is TRBV30, the J call TRBJ1-1, with D perhaps TRBD1 (5 bases). V was clipped by 7 bases and J by 3 bases, with 15 bases between them. The CDR3 covers 13 residues. The germline V gene has CDR1 GTSNPN and CDR2 SVGIG (reference sequence).